This TCR beta chain was sequenced during a study of blood T cell repertoires in COVID-19 (dated by TCRdb to the early 2020s). Background on the whole study: Samples covering the acute and convalescent phases of COVID-19 were provided by collaborators in the United States, Italy and Spain. The material from the prospective study consisted of cDNA or gDNA derived from T cells, B-cell-depleted T cells, or PBMCs. The dataset comprised deeply sampled blood TCRbeta repertoires from subjects exposed to, actively infected with, or recovered from COVID-19. The repertoires were released in a freely available public database intended as a resource for research on the immune response to SARS-CoV-2. Samples were obtained from the ongoing ImmuneRACE study (first 160 participants) and from 950 to 1,500 subjects provided by 6 global collaborators. The sample metadata nearly always contained a de-identified subject ID, COVID-19 status, age in years and sex. Where available, HLA class I and class II types were obtained from metadata supplied by the sample provider rather than from assay-based typing.

Study-wide findings and limitations: How much clinical and demographic metadata was included differed by source and by participant, and the metadata was provided uncurated.

A word on this clone: Its antigen remains undetermined. No clone much larger than this one lies a single base away; base qualities are absent.

TCRbeta CDR3 regions were amplified from genomic DNA using the immunoSEQ Assay, a bias-controlled multiplex PCR. The paper's processing steps were these. Nucleated cell counts per sample were estimated from amplification of reference gene primers within the assay. To quantify the absolute abundance of each unique TCRbeta CDR3 rearrangement, sequence reads were collapsed and filtered. For each sample, productive Simpson clonality was calculated by taking the square root of Simpson's diversity index across productive rearrangements. TCRdb retrieved this table from immuneACCESS and kept in-frame rearrangements only. Not all clones are present; in checked studies, unresolved V genes account for under half, and no reason is known for the remainder. Clone size and V and J calls were adopted from that table, with D and trimming inferred from the DNA. Counted in this sample were over 75,000 clones; around nine tenths of them appeared once. The ten largest clones capture approximately 2% of the sample.

Trimming removed 1 base from V and 7 bases from J, leaving 10 bases between the germline ends. The CDR3 contains 13 residues, cysteine and phenylalanine counted. The entry retains the CDR3 DNA only, 39 bases that are in frame from base 1. At one collaborating source in Seattle, patients were enrolled during active infection and were followed longitudinally through the course of disease. Collaborating institutions collected whole blood in K2EDTA tubes following their own protocols. For TCRbeta analysis, collaborators shipped samples as frozen whole blood, isolated PBMCs, or DNA extracted from either of those sample types.

Source material: peripheral blood. The TCR sequence derives from a man in his fifties with COVID-19, enrolled during active disease. The rearrangement combines TRBV12-3 or TRBV12-4 with TRBJ1-2; no D gene can be assigned with confidence. The base sequence is TGTGCCAGCAGTTTAGTTAGCTTGACTGGCTACACCTTC. Its product reads: CASSLVSLTGYTF.